This T cell receptor (beta chain) was obtained from a study of OX40 agonist ivuxolimab in advanced cancers. About the research overall: One hepatocellular carcinoma and a couple of cutaneous melanoma patients partially responded.

Germline CDR1 is SNHLY and CDR2 is FYNNEI. CDR3 length equals 14 residues. V gave up 2 bases and J gave up 5 bases, with 12 bases separating them. Sequencing used immunoSEQ multiplex PCR; TCRdb keeps in-frame clones, though not all of them. The repertoire holds approximately 55,000 clones, with approximately 86% as singletons. The sequence derives from an adult with an advanced solid tumor such as melanoma, head and neck, liver or kidney cancer. The source material was CD4+ or CD8+ T cells sorted from blood, sampled in a trial of the OX40 agonist ivuxolimab. The chain recombines TRBV2 with TRBJ1-2; the D gene is possibly TRBD1 (5 bases). CDR3 coding DNA: TGTGCCAGCAGTGAACTAAGACAGCTATATGGCTACACCTTC. Translating it yields CASSELRQLYGYTF. The entire variable domain, with the rest obtained from reference TRBV2 and TRBJ1-2, is as follows: EPEVTQTPSHQVTQMGQEVILRCVPISNHLYFYWYRQILGQKVEFLVSFYNNEISEKSEIFDDQFSVERPDGSNFTLKIRSTKLEDSAMYFCASSELRQLYGYTFGSGTRLTVV.